Below, one T cell receptor (beta chain) is given with its context. This record comes from a study of blood T cell repertoires in COVID-19. Study context: The origin of the acute and convalescent COVID-19 samples was the United States, Italy and Spain. PBMCs, B-cell-depleted T cells, or T cells provided the cDNA or gDNA that made up the material.

As processed by the authors: Reference gene primer amplification yielded estimated nucleated cell counts. Assay used: immunoSEQ multiplex PCR; TCRdb lists only in-frame clones, some missing. The D gene and trimming were derived from the DNA, and the V and J assignments and clone size from that table. The table lists about 480,000 clones, roughly 89% of them singletons. CDR1 and CDR2 (germline): MNHEY, SMNVEV (reference sequence). V was pared by 6 bases and J by 3 bases, with 5 bases of the junction left unmatched. The CDR3 covers 14 residues. The V gene is TRBV27, the J gene TRBJ1-5; 7 bases are a match to TRBD1. The specimen was peripheral blood. The receptor's source is a man between 18 and 35 years old with COVID-19, enrolled during active disease. CDR3 loop: CASSPDRANQPQHF. DNA for the CDR3: TGTGCCAGCAGCCCAGACAGGGCCAATCAGCCCCAGCATTTT.